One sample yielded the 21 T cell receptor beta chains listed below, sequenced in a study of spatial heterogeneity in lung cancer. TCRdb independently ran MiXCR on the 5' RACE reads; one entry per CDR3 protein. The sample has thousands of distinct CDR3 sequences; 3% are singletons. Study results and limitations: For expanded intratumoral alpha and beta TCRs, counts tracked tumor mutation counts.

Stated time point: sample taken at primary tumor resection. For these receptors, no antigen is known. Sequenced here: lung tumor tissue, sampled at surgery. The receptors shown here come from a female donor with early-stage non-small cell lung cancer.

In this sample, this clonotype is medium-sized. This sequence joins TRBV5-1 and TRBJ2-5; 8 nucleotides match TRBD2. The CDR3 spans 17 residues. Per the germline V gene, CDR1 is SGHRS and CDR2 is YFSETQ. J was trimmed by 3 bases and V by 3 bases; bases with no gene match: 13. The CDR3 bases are TGCGCCAGCAGCTCCTTCCCCGGACTAGCAGGAGAAGAGACCCAGTACTTC. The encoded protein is CASSSFPGLAGEETQYF.

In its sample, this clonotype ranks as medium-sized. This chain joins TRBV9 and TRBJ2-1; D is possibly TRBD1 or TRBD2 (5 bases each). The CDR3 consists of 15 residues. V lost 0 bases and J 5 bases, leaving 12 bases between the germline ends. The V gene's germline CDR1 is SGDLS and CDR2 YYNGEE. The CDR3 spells CASSVEGEKDNEQFF. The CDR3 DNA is TGTGCCAGCAGCGTAGAAGGGGAGAAGGACAATGAGCAGTTCTTC.

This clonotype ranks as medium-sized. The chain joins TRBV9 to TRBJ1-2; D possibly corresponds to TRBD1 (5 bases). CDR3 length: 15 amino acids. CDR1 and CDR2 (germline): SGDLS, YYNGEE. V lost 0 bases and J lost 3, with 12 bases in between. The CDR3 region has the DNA TGTGCCAGCAGCGTAGCTGGAGGGGCCGACTATGGCTACACCTTC. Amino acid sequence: CASSVAGGADYGYTF.

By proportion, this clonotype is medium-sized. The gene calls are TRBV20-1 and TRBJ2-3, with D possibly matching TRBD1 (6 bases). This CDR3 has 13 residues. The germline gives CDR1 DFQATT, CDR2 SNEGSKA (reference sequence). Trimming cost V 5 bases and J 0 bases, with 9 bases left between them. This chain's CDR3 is CSARTESTDTQYF. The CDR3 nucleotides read TGCAGTGCTCGGACAGAGAGCACAGATACGCAGTATTTT.

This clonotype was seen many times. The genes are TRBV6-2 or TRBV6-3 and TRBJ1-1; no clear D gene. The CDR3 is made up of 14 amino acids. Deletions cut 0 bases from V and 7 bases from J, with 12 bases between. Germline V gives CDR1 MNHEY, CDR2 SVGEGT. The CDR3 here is CASSYSGRENEAFF. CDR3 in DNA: TGTGCCAGCAGTTACTCAGGGAGGGAAAATGAAGCTTTCTTT.

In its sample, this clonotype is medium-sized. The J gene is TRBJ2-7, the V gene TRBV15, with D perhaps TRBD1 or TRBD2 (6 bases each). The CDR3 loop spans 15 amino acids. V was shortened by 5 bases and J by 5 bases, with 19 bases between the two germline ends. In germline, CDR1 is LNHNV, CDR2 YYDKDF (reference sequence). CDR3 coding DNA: TGTGCCACCAGCGCCCCGGGCACAGGGAGGAACGAGCAGTACTTC. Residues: CATSAPGTGRNEQYF.

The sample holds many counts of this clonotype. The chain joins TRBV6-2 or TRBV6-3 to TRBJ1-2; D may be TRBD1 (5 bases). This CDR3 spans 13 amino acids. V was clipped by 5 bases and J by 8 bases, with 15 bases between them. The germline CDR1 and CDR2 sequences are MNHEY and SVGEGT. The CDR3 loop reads CASSKGAGFGYTF. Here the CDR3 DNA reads TGTGCCAGCAGTAAAGGGGCGGGTTTCGGCTACACCTTC.

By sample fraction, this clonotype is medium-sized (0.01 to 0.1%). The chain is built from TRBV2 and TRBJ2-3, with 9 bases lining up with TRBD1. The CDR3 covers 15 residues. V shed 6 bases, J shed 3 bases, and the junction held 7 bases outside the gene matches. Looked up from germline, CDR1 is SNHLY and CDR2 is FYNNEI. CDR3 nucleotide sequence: TGTGCCAGCAGCGCCGGGACAGGGAGGACAGATACGCAGTATTTT. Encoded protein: CASSAGTGRTDTQYF.

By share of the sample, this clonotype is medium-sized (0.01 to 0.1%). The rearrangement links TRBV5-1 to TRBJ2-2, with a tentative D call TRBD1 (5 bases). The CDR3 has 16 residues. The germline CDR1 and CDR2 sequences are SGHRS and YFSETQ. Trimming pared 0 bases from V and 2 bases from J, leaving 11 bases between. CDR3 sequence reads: CASSLDFGANTGELFF. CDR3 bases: TGCGCCAGCAGCTTGGATTTTGGGGCCAACACCGGGGAGCTGTTTTTT.

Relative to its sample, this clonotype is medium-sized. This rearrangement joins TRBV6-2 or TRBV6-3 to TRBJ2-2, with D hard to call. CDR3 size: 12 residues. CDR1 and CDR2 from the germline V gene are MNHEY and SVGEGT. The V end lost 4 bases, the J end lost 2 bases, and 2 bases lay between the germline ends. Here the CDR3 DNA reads TGTGCCAGCAGTTCAAACACCGGGGAGCTGTTTTTT. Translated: CASSSNTGELFF.

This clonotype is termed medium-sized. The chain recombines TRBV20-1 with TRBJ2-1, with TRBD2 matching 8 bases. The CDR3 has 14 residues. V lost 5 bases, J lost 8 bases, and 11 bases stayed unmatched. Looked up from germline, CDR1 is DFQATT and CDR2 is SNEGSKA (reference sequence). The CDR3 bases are TGCAGTGCTTGGGGCTCGGGGGGGGTCGATGAGCAGTTCTTC. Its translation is CSAWGSGGVDEQFF.

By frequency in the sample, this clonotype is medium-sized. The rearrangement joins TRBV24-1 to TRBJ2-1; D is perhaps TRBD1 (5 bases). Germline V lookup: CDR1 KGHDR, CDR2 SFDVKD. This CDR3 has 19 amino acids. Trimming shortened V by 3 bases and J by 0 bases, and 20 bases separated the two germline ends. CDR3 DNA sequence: TGTGCCACCAGTGATCGATCCCCAGTTGACAGTCTCTCCTACAATGAGCAGTTCTTC. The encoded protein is CATSDRSPVDSLSYNEQFF.

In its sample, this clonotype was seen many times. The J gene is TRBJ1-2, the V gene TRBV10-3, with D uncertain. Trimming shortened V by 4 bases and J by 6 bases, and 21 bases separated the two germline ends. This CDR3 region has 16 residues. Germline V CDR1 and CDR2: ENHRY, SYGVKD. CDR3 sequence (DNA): TGTGCCATCAGTGGGAGCCGGGAACTCGAGAGAGATGGCTACACCTTC. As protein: CAISGSRELERDGYTF.

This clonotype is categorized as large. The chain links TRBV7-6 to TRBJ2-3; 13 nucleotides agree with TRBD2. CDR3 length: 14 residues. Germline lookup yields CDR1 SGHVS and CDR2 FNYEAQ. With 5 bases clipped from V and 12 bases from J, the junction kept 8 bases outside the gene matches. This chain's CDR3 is CASSRGLAGSLQYF. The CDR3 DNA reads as TGTGCCAGCAGCAGGGGACTAGCGGGGAGCCTCCAGTATTTT.

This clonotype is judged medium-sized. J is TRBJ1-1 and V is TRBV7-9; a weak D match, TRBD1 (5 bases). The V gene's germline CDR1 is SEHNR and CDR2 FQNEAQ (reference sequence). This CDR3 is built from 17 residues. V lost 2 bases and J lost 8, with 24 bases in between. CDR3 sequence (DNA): TGTGCCAGCAGCTTAATCTCAGGAGGGGCCGGAGTTGGGGAAGCTTTCTTT. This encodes CASSLISGGAGVGEAFF. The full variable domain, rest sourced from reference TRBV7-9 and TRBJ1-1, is DTGVSQNPRHKITKRGQNVTFRCDPISEHNRLYWYRQTLGQGPEFLTYFQNEAQLEKSRLLSDRFSAERPKGSFSTLEIQRTEQGDSAMYLCASSLISGGAGVGEAFFGQGTRLTVV.

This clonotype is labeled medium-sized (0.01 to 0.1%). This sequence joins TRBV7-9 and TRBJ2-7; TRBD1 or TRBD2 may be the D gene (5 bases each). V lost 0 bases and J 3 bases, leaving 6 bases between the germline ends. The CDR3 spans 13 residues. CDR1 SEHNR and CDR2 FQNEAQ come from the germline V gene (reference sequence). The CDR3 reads CASSLAGVYEQYF. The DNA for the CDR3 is TGTGCCAGCAGCTTAGCGGGGGTCTACGAGCAGTACTTC.

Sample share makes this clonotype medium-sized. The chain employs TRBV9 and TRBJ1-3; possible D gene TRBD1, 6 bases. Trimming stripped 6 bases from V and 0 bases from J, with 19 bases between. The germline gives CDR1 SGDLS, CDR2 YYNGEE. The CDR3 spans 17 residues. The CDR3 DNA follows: TGTGCCAGCACGGTGGGCGCAGGGGCCCACTCTGGAAACACCATATATTTT. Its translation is CASTVGAGAHSGNTIYF.

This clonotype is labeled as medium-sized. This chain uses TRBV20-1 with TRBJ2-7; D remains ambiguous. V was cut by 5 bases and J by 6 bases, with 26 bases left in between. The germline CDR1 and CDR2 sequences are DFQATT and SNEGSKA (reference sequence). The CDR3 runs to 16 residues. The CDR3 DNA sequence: TGCAGTGCTCCAGACCGGCGGCAGGCGGACGGTGCCGAGCAGTACTTC. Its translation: CSAPDRRQADGAEQYF.

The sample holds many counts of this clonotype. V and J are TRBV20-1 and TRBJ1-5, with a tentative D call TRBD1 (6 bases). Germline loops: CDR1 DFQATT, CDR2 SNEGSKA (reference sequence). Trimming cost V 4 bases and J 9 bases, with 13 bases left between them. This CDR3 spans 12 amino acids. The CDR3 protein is CSAKRGYVPQHF. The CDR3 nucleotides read TGCAGTGCTAAGAGGGGGTACGTGCCCCAGCATTTT.

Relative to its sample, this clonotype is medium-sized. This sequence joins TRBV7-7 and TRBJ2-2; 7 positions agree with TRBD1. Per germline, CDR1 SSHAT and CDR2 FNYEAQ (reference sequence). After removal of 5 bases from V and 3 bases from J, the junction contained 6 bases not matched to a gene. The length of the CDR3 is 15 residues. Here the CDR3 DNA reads TGTGCCAGCAGCAGGGGTACAGGGGACACCGGGGAGCTGTTTTTT. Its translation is CASSRGTGDTGELFF.

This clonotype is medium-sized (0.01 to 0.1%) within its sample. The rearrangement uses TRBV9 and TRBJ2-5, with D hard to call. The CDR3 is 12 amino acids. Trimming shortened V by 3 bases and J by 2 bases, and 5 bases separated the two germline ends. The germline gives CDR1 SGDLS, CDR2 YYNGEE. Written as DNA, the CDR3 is TGTGCCAGCAGCGCCGCACAAGAGACCCAGTACTTC. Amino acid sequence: CASSAAQETQYF.